This entry features one TCR beta chain sequence. Its binding antigen is unknown. Base qualities are not recorded, but no much larger clone differs from it by a single base. TCRbeta CDR3 regions were sequenced with the immunoSEQ Assay. After extraction, genomic DNA underwent amplification by bias-controlled multiplex PCR, followed by high-throughput sequencing. The authors' pipeline ran thus. To quantify the absolute abundance of every unique TCRbeta CDR3 region, sequences were collapsed and filtered. T cell fraction was estimated by normalizing TCRbeta template counts to usable DNA, with usable DNA measured through amplification of reference genes found in all nucleated cells. Repertoire TCRs were annotated as SARS-CoV-2-specific by exact matching of V gene, CDR3 amino acid sequence and J gene to a known reactive TCR set. MIRA supplied the reference SARS-CoV-2 TCR set, which was filtered for enrichment in COVID-19-positive ImmuneCODE repertoires so that public or cross-reactive TCRs were removed. Drawing on the MIRA antigens, annotated TCRs were analysed further at the level of specific ORF or position within ORF. Breadth was defined as the number of annotated unique rearrangements divided by the total number of unique productive rearrangements, and depth was defined as the summed frequency of the annotated unique rearrangements. Group comparisons of TCR breadth used two-sided Wilcoxon rank-sum tests. Drawn from immuneACCESS, this table holds only the in-frame rearrangements with V and J called that TCRdb kept. Clones are partly lost; checked studies trace under half to an unresolved V gene and leave the rest unexplained. V, J and clone size reflect that table, while D and trimming were determined from the DNA. The sample table records 350,000 to 550,000 clones; 75% to 90% of these occur just once. Together, the top ten hold about 2.4% of the sample.

The data derive from a study of Ad26.COV2.S vaccination and SARS-CoV-2 variants (dated by TCRdb to the early 2020s). Notes on the research overall: Vaccine-arm donors were drawn from COV1001, a multicentre, randomized, double-blind, placebo-controlled phase I-IIa trial of Ad26.COV2.S in healthy adults. Dosing of Ad26.COV2.S was intramuscular, at either 5x10^10 or 1x10^11 viral particles, delivered as one shot or as two shots spaced 56 days apart. Sequencing of the TCRbeta repertoire served to evaluate the specificity and breadth of SARS-CoV-2-reactive T cell receptors following Ad26.COV2.S vaccination. The TCR-sequenced set comprised approximately 32 samples: approximately 20 Ad26.COV2.S vaccine recipients, 5 placebo recipients and 8 SARS-CoV-2 convalescent individuals. Trial participants were randomized into five groups of five: low-dose or high-dose Ad26.COV2.S given once or twice, or placebo on both occasions. Blinding of investigators to trial group allocation was maintained during experiments and outcome assessment. The full study reports these points: After vaccination, substantial breadth of spike-specific CD8+ and CD4+ T cell responses was reported. Spike-specific TCR breadth was higher in Ad26.COV2.S recipients than in placebo recipients (P = 0.0014). The authors noted that total T cell responses may have been underestimated by the TCR breadth and depth analyses. The study lacked the statistical power to compare responses across vaccine doses or regimens. Vaccine and placebo recipients had similar non-spike TCR breadth, a finding consistent with the vaccine containing only spike.

V ends up 4 bases short and J 6 bases short, with an unmatched junction base count of 9. Inclusive of the bounding cysteine and phenylalanine, the CDR3 is 16 residues long. Only CDR3 DNA remains: 48 bases, in frame from the first base. CDR1 is given as SGHNT and CDR2 as YYREEE, both from the germline V gene (reference sequence). The intended sense of this specimen's treatment or condition label: roughly 18 received Ad26.COV2.S at low or high dose, single or two shots; roughly five received placebo; per-sample allocation not given. Repertoires of vaccine and placebo recipients were sequenced from samples collected on day 63 after the first injection. Cohort 1b enrolled about 25 adults aged 18-55 years at a single site in Boston, USA, between 29 July and 7 August 2020. Ad26.COV2.S consisted of a replication-incompetent adenovirus type 26 vector by which a prefusion-stabilized SARS-CoV-2 spike protein from the original Wuhan strain was expressed.

The receptor was derived from a person aged 18 to 65 who received the Ad26.COV2.S COVID-19 vaccine or a placebo. The sample here was peripheral blood, taken in a trial of Ad26.COV2.S vaccine versus placebo. This sequence uses TRBV5-4 and TRBJ2-3, with TRBD2 matching 12 junction bases. The sequenced DNA: TGTGCCAGCAGCCGAAACCTAGCGGGAGGGCGGGATACGCAGTATTTT. Its amino acids are CASSRNLAGGRDTQYF.